This T cell receptor (beta chain) was observed in a study of OX40 agonist ivuxolimab in advanced cancers. Overall study: Patients were dosed with the agonistic anti-OX40 (CD134) antibody ivuxolimab. Intravenous ivuxolimab was administered to patients every 2 weeks at 0.01 to 10 mg/kg. Overall study results and limits: There was clonal expansion of CD4+ and CD8+ blood T cells by week 6 at 0.1 to 3.0 mg/kg.

This clone was recorded only once. Its antigen remains unknown. The repertoire was sequenced with immunoSEQ multiplex PCR; TCRdb's copy has only in-frame clones and lacks some. Of about 49,000 clones detected, approximately 81% appear once; the ten largest clones hold around 20%. Germline V gene sequence: CDR1 SGHTS, CDR2 YDEGEE. The CDR3 is 15 residues long. Trimming took 2 bases from V and 5 from J, leaving 16 bases between them. The sample consisted of CD4+ or CD8+ T cells sorted from blood, taken in a trial of the OX40 agonist ivuxolimab. The receptor's source is an adult with an advanced solid tumor such as melanoma, head and neck, liver or kidney cancer. The gene calls are TRBV5-8 and TRBJ1-2, with D uncertain. The CDR3 DNA follows: TGTGCCAGCAGCTTCATTGTGAAGGATGATTATGGCTACACCTTC. This gives the protein CASSFIVKDDYGYTF.